The rows below give T cell receptor beta chains drawn from one sample of a study of early T cells in non-severe SARS-CoV-2 infection. One entry per CDR3 protein results from TCRdb running MiXCR on the 5' RACE reads. The table shows more than 60,000 distinct CDR3 sequences, with under 9.5% occurring only once. Sequencing used whole blood. The receptors stem from an adult who was a healthcare worker with PCR-confirmed SARS-CoV-2 infection or an uninfected control (not recorded which). The CDR3 runs from the conserved cysteine through the conserved F or W. D genes are given only for firm matches. The size entry is marked missing in some rows and otherwise reads once, few, many or a size class.

V	D	J	size	CDR3	DNA
TRBV24-1	-	TRBJ1-1	-	CATSDLGQRAFF	TGTGCCACCAGTGATCTAGGGCAGCGAGCTTTCTTT
TRBV5-6	-	TRBJ2-1	many	CASSLGDSSYNEQFF	TGTGCCAGCAGCTTGGGGGATAGCTCCTACAATGAGCAGTTCTTC
TRBV19	-	TRBJ2-4	many	CASSGADKNIQYF	TGTGCCAGTAGTGGAGCGGATAAAAACATTCAGTACTTC
TRBV20-1	TRBD2	TRBJ2-1	-	CSARGAPGLAGERSYNEQFF	TGCAGTGCTAGAGGGGCCCCCGGACTAGCGGGAGAAAGGTCCTACAATGAGCAGTTCTTC
TRBV27	-	TRBJ2-5	many	CASSFQGETQYF	TGTGCCAGCAGTTTTCAGGGGGAGACCCAGTACTTC
TRBV9	-	TRBJ2-2	few	CASNLDPGELFF	TGTGCCAGCAACTTGGATCCCGGGGAGCTGTTTTTT
TRBV7-2	TRBD1	TRBJ2-5	many	CASSLGFGVYRGKRETQYF	TGTGCCAGCAGCTTAGGGTTTGGTGTGTACAGGGGGAAACGAGAGACCCAGTACTTC
TRBV7-6	TRBD2	TRBJ2-5	-	CASSLGGTRQETQYF	TGTGCCAGCAGCTTAGGGGGGACTAGGCAAGAGACCCAGTACTTC
TRBV10-3	-	TRBJ1-1	few	CAISAQVRSTEAFF	TGTGCCATCAGTGCCCAGGTTAGAAGCACTGAAGCTTTCTTT
TRBV20-1	-	TRBJ2-7	many	CSATVLGQAGDEQYF	TGCAGTGCGACTGTCCTCGGACAGGCGGGGGACGAGCAGTACTTC
TRBV18	TRBD1	TRBJ1-3	many	CASSPDRPQAGNTIYF	TGTGCCAGCTCACCGGACAGGCCGCAGGCTGGAAACACCATATATTTT
TRBV6-5	TRBD1	TRBJ2-7	many	CASTGTEPRYEQYF	TGTGCCAGCACCGGGACAGAACCTCGGTACGAGCAGTACTTC
TRBV11-2	-	TRBJ2-7	-	CASSLILDEQYF	TGTGCCAGCAGTCTCATTCTCGACGAGCAGTACTTC
TRBV25-1	-	TRBJ1-1	-	CASSDDNRLSAFF	TGTGCCAGCAGTGATGATAATAGGCTTTCAGCTTTCTTT
TRBV5-6	TRBD2	TRBJ2-7	many	CASSGGTSGIYEQYF	TGTGCCAGCAGCGGAGGGACTAGCGGAATTTACGAGCAGTACTTC
TRBV6-6	-	TRBJ2-1	few	CASSPASEQFF	TGTGCCAGCAGTCCAGCCAGTGAGCAGTTCTTC
TRBV29-1	TRBD1	TRBJ2-1	many	CSSGQGYYNEQFF	TGCAGCTCAGGACAGGGCTACTACAATGAGCAGTTCTTC
TRBV4-3	-	TRBJ2-2	-	CASSQDSGNTGELFF	TGCGCCAGCAGCCAAGATTCCGGGAACACCGGGGAGCTGTTTTTT
TRBV7-2	-	TRBJ2-6	many	CASSLGGALSGANVLTF	TGTGCCAGCAGCTTAGGCGGGGCCCTCTCAGGGGCCAACGTCCTGACTTTC
TRBV12-3/TRBV12-4	-	TRBJ2-7	many	CASSLGVSYEQYF	TGTGCCAGCAGTTTAGGGGTTTCCTACGAGCAGTACTTC
TRBV12-3/TRBV12-4	TRBD2	TRBJ2-3	-	CASTQAGVSDTQYF	TGTGCCAGCACCCAGGCGGGGGTGTCAGATACGCAGTATTTT
TRBV7-3	TRBD2	TRBJ2-1	-	CASSLNPGGPRNEQFF	TGTGCCAGCAGCTTAAATCCGGGAGGGCCGAGAAATGAGCAGTTCTTC
TRBV2	TRBD2	TRBJ2-1	few	CASRTLAGASYNEQFF	TGTGCCAGCAGGACGTTAGCGGGAGCCTCCTACAATGAGCAGTTCTTC
TRBV7-2	-	TRBJ1-4	many	CASSLETVNEKLFF	TGTGCCAGCAGCTTAGAGACAGTCAATGAAAAACTGTTTTTT
TRBV11-2	TRBD2	TRBJ2-3	many	CASSSDSIRGGSTDTQYF	TGTGCCAGCAGCTCAGACTCTATACGGGGAGGGAGCACAGATACGCAGTATTTT
TRBV5-6	-	TRBJ2-1	few	CASSLGSLGVEQFF	TGTGCCAGCAGCTTGGGGTCACTAGGAGTTGAGCAGTTCTTC
TRBV7-9	-	TRBJ2-3	-	CASSYRGPGDTQYF	TGTGCCAGCAGTTATCGGGGGCCGGGAGATACGCAGTATTTT
TRBV29-1	-	TRBJ2-1	few	CSPLTPNEQFF	TGCAGCCCCCTGACCCCCAATGAGCAGTTCTTC
TRBV9	-	TRBJ2-2	many	CASSEPLRGELFF	TGTGCCAGCAGCGAGCCCCTCAGGGGGGAGCTGTTTTTT
TRBV9	TRBD1	TRBJ1-1	many	CASSVESGGITEAFF	TGTGCCAGCAGCGTAGAGTCAGGGGGAATCACTGAAGCTTTCTTT
TRBV11-3	-	TRBJ2-1	-	CASSLDAGALSRQFF	TGTGCCAGCAGCTTAGATGCGGGGGCATTGTCTAGGCAGTTCTTC
TRBV7-8	TRBD1	TRBJ2-7	-	CASSEDRSYEQYF	TGTGCCAGCAGCGAGGACAGGAGCTACGAGCAGTACTTC
TRBV20-1	-	TRBJ2-7	-	CSAISLEAYEQYF	TGCAGTGCTATAAGTCTAGAAGCCTACGAGCAGTACTTC
TRBV20-1	TRBD2	TRBJ2-4	few	CSAKRLAEAKNIQYF	TGCAGTGCTAAAAGACTAGCGGAAGCCAAAAACATTCAGTACTTC
TRBV7-9	TRBD2	TRBJ2-7	-	CASSFSTSASWQYF	TGTGCCAGCAGCTTCTCGACTAGCGCCAGCTGGCAGTACTTC
TRBV28	-	TRBJ2-5	many	CASSFSIGLLQETQYF	TGTGCCAGCAGTTTCTCGATAGGACTACTCCAAGAGACCCAGTACTTC
TRBV20-1	TRBD2	TRBJ2-3	many	CSAIRTSGRVADTQYF	TGCAGTGCTATCCGGACTAGCGGGAGAGTGGCAGATACGCAGTATTTT
TRBV15	-	TRBJ2-7	-	CATSRGNYEQYF	TGTGCCACCAGCAGGGGAAACTACGAGCAGTACTTC
TRBV7-6	TRBD2	TRBJ2-1	many	CASSFLGGTSGDNEQFF	TGTGCCAGCAGCTTCCTGGGGGGGACTAGCGGGGACAATGAGCAGTTCTTC
TRBV5-5	-	TRBJ1-5	-	CASSLDGRGTSNQPQHF	TGTGCCAGCAGCTTGGATGGGAGGGGGACTAGCAATCAGCCCCAGCATTTT
TRBV19	TRBD2	TRBJ2-3	many	CASNRLAGVSSTDTQYF	TGTGCCAGTAATCGTCTAGCGGGAGTGTCTAGCACAGATACGCAGTATTTT
TRBV5-4	-	TRBJ2-3	few	CASSPPSDTQYF	TGTGCCAGCAGCCCACCCTCAGATACGCAGTATTTT
TRBV29-1	TRBD1	TRBJ1-6	medium-sized	CSVGTGDHSPLHF	TGCAGCGTTGGGACAGGGGACCATTCACCCCTCCACTTT
TRBV3-1	-	TRBJ2-2	-	CASSPSRGNTGELFF	TGTGCCAGCAGCCCCTCTCGGGGAAACACCGGGGAGCTGTTTTTT
TRBV21-1	-	TRBJ1-5	many	CASSRRRQGAHSNQPQHF	TGTGCCAGCAGCAGAAGAAGGCAGGGGGCGCATAGCAATCAGCCCCAGCATTTT
TRBV7-6	TRBD2	TRBJ2-7	few	CASSSQALAAPYEQYF	TGTGCCAGCAGCTCGCAAGCACTAGCGGCCCCCTACGAGCAGTACTTC
TRBV6-6	TRBD1	TRBJ1-1	-	CASSIGTAMNTEAFF	TGTGCCAGCAGTATCGGGACAGCTATGAACACTGAAGCTTTCTTT
TRBV7-2	-	TRBJ1-2	many	CASSLADGGAANYGYTF	TGTGCCAGCAGCTTAGCCGATGGAGGGGCCGCTAACTATGGCTACACCTTC
TRBV5-1	-	TRBJ2-4	-	CASSLGSVPSVKNIQYF	TGCGCCAGCAGCTTAGGTTCAGTGCCTTCGGTCAAAAACATTCAGTACTTC
TRBV5-1	TRBD2	TRBJ2-2	-	CASSSGTSGMGTGELFF	TGCGCCAGCAGCTCTGGGACTAGCGGGATGGGCACCGGGGAGCTGTTTTTT
TRBV11-2	-	TRBJ2-3	many	CASSLGVLSSTDTQYF	TGTGCCAGCAGCTTAGGGGTTCTCTCTTCCACAGATACGCAGTATTTT
TRBV4-2	-	TRBJ1-5	-	CASSPQENSNQPQHF	TGTGCCAGCAGCCCGCAGGAGAATAGCAATCAGCCCCAGCATTTT
TRBV4-1	-	TRBJ2-7	few	CASSLRDNYEQYF	TGCGCCAGCAGCCTTCGGGACAACTACGAGCAGTACTTC
TRBV6-2/TRBV6-3	-	TRBJ1-5	many	CASSYNGQPQHF	TGTGCCAGCAGTTACAATGGTCAGCCCCAGCATTTT
TRBV5-1	TRBD2	TRBJ2-5	many	CASSSGTSGRVGTQYF	TGCGCCAGCAGCTCCGGGACTAGCGGGAGGGTCGGGACCCAGTACTTC
TRBV20-1	TRBD2	TRBJ2-1	-	CSAAGGLAGVEQFF	TGCAGTGCGGCAGGGGGACTAGCGGGAGTTGAGCAGTTCTTC
TRBV20-1	TRBD1	TRBJ1-6	many	CSATGTGMYSALHF	TGCAGTGCCACCGGGACAGGGATGTATTCGGCCCTCCACTTT
TRBV19	TRBD1	TRBJ2-2	few	CASSRAGTGANTGELFF	TGTGCCAGTAGTAGAGCCGGGACAGGGGCGAACACCGGGGAGCTGTTTTTT